The 8 T cell receptor beta chains given below trace back to one sample, sequenced in a study of ipilimumab plus nivolumab after autologous stem cell transplantation. The data were produced by immunoSEQ multiplex PCR, yet TCRdb's version contains in-frame clones alone and is incomplete. The repertoire includes fewer than 45,000 clones, more than 85% of them detected once, and roughly 0.9% sits in the top ten. The source material was PBMCs, sampled in a trial of ipilimumab plus nivolumab as post-transplant consolidation. These receptor sequences come from a male donor with multiple myeloma.

CDR3: CASSEEGLIEYNSPLHF. For the CDR3, the DNA is TGTGCCAGCAGTGAAGAAGGGTTAATAGAATATAATTCACCCCTCCACTTT. The chain recombines TRBV6-1 with TRBJ1-6; no firm D call. Germline V gene lookup returns CDR1 MNHNS and CDR2 SASEGT. V lost 1 base and J lost 4, with 14 bases in between. The CDR3 is 17 residues long.

V gene TRBV6-6 combines with J gene TRBJ2-7; maybe TRBD1 (5 bases). Trimming pared 2 bases from V and 6 bases from J, leaving 11 bases between. Per germline, CDR1 MNHNY and CDR2 SVGAGI (reference sequence). The CDR3 contains 13 residues. The CDR3 loop reads CASSYVAGIEQYF. Written as DNA, the CDR3 is TGTGCCAGCAGTTACGTGGCAGGGATCGAGCAGTACTTC.

This clone is a singleton in its sample. The V gene is TRBV6-5, the J gene TRBJ2-3, with 9 positions matching TRBD2. The ends lost 0 bases at V and 6 bases at J; junction bases unmatched: 7. In germline, CDR1 is MNHEY, CDR2 SVGAGI. This CDR3 spans 16 amino acids. In DNA, the CDR3 is TGTGCCAGCAGTTACTCTGAGCGGGGGGAGTTTGATACGCAGTATTTT. This encodes CASSYSERGEFDTQYF.

This clone appeared a single time. The CDR3: CASSLAEHLYNEQFF. In nucleotides, the CDR3 is TGTGCCAGCAGCTTAGCGGAGCACCTCTACAATGAGCAGTTCTTC. The J gene is TRBJ2-1, the V gene TRBV7-9; no clear D. V was cut by 0 bases and J by 3 bases, with 9 bases left in between. This CDR3 has 15 amino acids. Germline CDR1 reads SEHNR; CDR2 reads FQNEAQ (reference sequence).

The V gene is TRBV28, the J gene TRBJ1-3; D gene ambiguous. V was pared by 1 base and J by 0 bases, with 4 bases between. Germline V gene data show CDR1 as MDHEN and CDR2 as SYDVKM. This CDR3 contains 14 residues. CDR3 sequence (DNA): TGTGCCAGCAGTTTATTACTCTCTGGAAACACCATATATTTT. Amino acid sequence: CASSLLLSGNTIYF.

The CDR3 DNA reads TGTGCCAGTAGTATCGCAGGGGATGGCTATGGCTACACCTTC. This sequence encodes CASSIAGDGYGYTF. The rearrangement joins TRBV19 to TRBJ1-2, with a weak D call TRBD1 (6 bases). Trimming pared 3 bases from V and 4 bases from J, leaving 12 bases between. This CDR3 comprises 14 residues. Germline-derived CDR1 and CDR2 are LNHDA and SQIVND (reference sequence).

The CDR3 sequence is CASSLGGGMNTEAFF. For the CDR3, the DNA is TGCGCCAGCAGCTTGGGTGGGGGGATGAACACTGAAGCTTTCTTT. V gene TRBV5-1 combines with J gene TRBJ1-1, with TRBD1 as a possible D gene (5 bases). The V and J ends lost 0 bases and 0 bases respectively, with 9 bases between them. This CDR3 spans 15 amino acids. Germline loops: CDR1 SGHRS, CDR2 YFSETQ.

The chain joins TRBV4-1 to TRBJ2-2, with a possible D match to TRBD2 (7 bases). Per germline, CDR1 MGHRA and CDR2 YSYEKL. The CDR3 is 17 residues long. The ends were cut back, 1 base at V and 4 bases at J, with 16 bases in the middle. DNA of the CDR3: TGCGCCAGCAGCCAAGGCCACCTGAGGGGGGGCACCGGGGAGCTGTTTTTT. As protein: CASSQGHLRGGTGELFF.